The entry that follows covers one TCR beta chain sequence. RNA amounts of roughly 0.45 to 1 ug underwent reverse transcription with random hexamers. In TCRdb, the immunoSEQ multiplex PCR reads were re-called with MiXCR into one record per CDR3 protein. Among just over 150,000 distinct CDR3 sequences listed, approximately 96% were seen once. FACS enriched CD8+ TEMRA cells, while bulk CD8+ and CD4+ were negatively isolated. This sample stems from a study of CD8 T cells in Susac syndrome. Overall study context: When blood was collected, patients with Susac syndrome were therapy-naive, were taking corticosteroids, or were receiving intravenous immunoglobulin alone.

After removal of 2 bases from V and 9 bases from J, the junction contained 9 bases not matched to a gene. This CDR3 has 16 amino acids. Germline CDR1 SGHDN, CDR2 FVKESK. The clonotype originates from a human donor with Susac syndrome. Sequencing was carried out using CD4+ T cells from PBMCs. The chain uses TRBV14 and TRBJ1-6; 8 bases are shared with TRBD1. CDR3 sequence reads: CASSQTRGLLISPLHF. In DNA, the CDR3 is TGTGCCAGCAGCCAAACCAGGGGGCTCCTAATTTCACCCCTCCACTTT.